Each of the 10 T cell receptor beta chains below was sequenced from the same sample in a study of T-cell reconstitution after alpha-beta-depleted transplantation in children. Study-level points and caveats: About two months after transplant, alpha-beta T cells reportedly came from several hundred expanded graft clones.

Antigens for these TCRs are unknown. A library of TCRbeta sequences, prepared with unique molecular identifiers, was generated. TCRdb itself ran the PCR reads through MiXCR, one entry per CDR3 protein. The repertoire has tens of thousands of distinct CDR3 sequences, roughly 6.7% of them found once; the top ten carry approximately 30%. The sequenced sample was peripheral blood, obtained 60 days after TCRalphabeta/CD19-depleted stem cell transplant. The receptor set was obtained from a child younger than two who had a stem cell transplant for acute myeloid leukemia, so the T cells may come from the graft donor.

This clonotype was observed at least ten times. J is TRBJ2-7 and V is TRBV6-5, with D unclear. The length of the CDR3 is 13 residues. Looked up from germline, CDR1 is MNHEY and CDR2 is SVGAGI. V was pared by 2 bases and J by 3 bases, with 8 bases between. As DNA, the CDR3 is TGTGCCAGCAGTTACGCCTCGGGCTACGAGCAGTACTTC. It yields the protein CASSYASGYEQYF.

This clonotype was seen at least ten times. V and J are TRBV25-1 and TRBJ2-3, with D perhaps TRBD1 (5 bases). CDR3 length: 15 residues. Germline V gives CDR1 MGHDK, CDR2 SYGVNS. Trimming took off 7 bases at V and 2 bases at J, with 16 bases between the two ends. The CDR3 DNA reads TGTGCCAGCACCTCATGGGAACAGGCCACAGATACGCAGTATTTT. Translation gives CASTSWEQATDTQYF. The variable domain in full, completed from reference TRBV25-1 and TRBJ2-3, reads EADIYQTPRYLVIGTGKKITLECSQTMGHDKMYWYQQDPGMELHLIHYSYGVNSTEKGDLSSESTVSRIRTEHFPLTLESARPSHTSQYLCASTSWEQATDTQYFGPGTRLTVL.

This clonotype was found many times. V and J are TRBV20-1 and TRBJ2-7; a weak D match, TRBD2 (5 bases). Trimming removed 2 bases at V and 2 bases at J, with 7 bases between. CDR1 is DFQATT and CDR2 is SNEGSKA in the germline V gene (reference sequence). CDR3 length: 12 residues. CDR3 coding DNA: TGCAGTGCTAGACGAGGGACCTACGAGCAGTACTTC. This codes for CSARRGTYEQYF.

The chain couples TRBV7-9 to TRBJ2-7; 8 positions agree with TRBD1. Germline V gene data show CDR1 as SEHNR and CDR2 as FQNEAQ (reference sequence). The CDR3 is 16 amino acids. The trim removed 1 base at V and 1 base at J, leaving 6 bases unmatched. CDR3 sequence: CASSLVPGGASYEQYF. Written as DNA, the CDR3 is TGTGCCAGCAGCTTAGTCCCAGGGGGCGCGTCCTACGAGCAGTACTTC. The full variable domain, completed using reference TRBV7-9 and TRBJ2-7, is DTGVSQNPRHKITKRGQNVTFRCDPISEHNRLYWYRQTLGQGPEFLTYFQNEAQLEKSRLLSDRFSAERPKGSFSTLEIQRTEQGDSAMYLCASSLVPGGASYEQYFGPGTRLTVT.

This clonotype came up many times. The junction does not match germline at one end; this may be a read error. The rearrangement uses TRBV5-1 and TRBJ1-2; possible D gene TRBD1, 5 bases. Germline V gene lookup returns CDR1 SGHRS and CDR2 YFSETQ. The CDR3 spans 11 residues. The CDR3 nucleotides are TGCGCCAGCAGCGGATCCGGGACGTCGAGTTTC. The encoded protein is CASSGSGTSSF.

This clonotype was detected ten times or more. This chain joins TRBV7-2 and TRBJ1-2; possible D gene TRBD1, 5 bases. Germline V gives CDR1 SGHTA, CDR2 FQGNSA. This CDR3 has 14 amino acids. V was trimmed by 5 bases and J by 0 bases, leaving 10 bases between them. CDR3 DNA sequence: TGTGCCAGCAGCCCTCGGGGCCCTAACTATGGCTACACCTTC. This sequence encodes CASSPRGPNYGYTF.

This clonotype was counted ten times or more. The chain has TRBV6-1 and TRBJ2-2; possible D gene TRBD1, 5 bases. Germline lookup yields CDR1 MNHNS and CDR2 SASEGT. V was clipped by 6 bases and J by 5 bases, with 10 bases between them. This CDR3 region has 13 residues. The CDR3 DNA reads TGTGCCAGCAGCGTAGGGGTAACCGGGGAGCTGTTTTTT. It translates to CASSVGVTGELFF.

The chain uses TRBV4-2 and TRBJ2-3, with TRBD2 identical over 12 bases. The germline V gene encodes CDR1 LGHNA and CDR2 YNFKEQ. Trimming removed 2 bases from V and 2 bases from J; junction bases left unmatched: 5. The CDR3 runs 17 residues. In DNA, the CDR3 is TGTGCCAGCAGCCAACGCGGACTAGCGGGAAACACAGATACGCAGTATTTT. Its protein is CASSQRGLAGNTDTQYF.

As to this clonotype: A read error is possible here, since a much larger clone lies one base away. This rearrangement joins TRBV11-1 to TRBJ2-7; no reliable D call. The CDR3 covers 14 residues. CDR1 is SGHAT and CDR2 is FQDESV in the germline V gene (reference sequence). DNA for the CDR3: TGTGCCAGCAGCTTAGAGGTTCAGTCCTACCAGCAGTACTTC. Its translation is CASSLEVQSYQQYF.

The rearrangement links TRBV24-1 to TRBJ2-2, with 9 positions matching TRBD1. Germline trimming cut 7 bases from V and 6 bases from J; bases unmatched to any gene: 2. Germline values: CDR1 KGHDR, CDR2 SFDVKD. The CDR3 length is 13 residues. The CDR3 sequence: CATRGQGSGELFF. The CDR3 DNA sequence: TGTGCCACCAGGGGACAGGGCTCCGGGGAGCTGTTTTTT.